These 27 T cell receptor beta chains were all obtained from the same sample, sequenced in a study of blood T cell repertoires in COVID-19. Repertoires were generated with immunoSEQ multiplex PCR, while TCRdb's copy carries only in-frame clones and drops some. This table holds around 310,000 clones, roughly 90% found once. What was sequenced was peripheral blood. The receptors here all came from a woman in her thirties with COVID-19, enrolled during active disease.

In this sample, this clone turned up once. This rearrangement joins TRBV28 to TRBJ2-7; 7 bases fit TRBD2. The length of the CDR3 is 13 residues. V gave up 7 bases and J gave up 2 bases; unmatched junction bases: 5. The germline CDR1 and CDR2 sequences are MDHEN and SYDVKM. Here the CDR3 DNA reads TGTGCCAGCATTGAGCGGGGAGCCTACGAGCAGTACTTC. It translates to CASIERGAYEQYF. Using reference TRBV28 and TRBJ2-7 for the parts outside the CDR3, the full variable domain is DVKVTQSSRYLVKRTGEKVFLECVQDMDHENMFWYRQDPGLGLRLIYFSYDVKMKEKGDIPEGYSVSREKKERFSLILESASTNQTSMYLCASIERGAYEQYFGPGTRLTVT.

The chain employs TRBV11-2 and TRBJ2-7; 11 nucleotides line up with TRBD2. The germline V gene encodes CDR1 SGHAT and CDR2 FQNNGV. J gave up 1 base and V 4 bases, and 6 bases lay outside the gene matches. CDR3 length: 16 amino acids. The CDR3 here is CASSSVGLAVSYEQYF. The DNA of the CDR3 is TGTGCCAGCAGCTCGGTGGGACTAGCGGTTTCCTACGAGCAGTACTTC.

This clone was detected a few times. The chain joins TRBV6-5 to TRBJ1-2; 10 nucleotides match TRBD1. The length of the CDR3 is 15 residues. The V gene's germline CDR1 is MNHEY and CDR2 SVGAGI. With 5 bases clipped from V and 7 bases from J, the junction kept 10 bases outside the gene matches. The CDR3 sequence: CASSPGDRGDGGYTF. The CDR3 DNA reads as TGTGCCAGCAGTCCAGGGGACAGGGGAGATGGTGGCTACACCTTC.

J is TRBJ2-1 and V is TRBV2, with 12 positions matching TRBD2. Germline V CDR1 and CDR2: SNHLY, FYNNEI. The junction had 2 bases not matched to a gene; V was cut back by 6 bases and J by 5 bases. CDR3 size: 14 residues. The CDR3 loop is CASSRLAGDNEQFF. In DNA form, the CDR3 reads TGTGCCAGCAGCCGACTAGCGGGAGACAATGAGCAGTTCTTC.

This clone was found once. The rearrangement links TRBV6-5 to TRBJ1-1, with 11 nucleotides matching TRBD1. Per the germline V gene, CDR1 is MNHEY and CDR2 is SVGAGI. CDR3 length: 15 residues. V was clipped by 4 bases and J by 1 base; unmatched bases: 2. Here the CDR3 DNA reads TGTGCCAGCAGTTGGGACAGGGGGGGGAACACTGAAGCTTTCTTT. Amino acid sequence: CASSWDRGGNTEAFF.

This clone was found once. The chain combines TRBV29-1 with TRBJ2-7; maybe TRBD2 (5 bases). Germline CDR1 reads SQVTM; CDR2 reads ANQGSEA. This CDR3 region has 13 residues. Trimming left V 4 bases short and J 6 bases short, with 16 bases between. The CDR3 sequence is CSVVPPSAGEQYF. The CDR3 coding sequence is TGCAGCGTTGTCCCCCCCTCTGCGGGCGAGCAGTACTTC.

The CDR3 coding sequence is TGTGCCAGCAGCCAAGGTGTAACTGAAGCTTTCTTT. Its protein is CASSQGVTEAFF. The J gene is TRBJ1-1, the V gene TRBV3-1 (or the pseudogene TRBV3-2); D is undetermined. This CDR3 comprises 12 residues. The V end lost 1 base, the J end lost 5 bases, and 5 bases lay between the germline ends. Germline CDR1 is LGHDT and CDR2 is YNNKEL (reference sequence).

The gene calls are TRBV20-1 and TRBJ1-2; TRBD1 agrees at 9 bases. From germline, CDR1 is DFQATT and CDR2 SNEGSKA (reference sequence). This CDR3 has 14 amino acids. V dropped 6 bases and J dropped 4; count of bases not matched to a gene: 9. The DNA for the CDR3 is TGCAGTGCCAGTCAGGACAGGGGACCCTATGGCTACACCTTC. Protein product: CSASQDRGPYGYTF.

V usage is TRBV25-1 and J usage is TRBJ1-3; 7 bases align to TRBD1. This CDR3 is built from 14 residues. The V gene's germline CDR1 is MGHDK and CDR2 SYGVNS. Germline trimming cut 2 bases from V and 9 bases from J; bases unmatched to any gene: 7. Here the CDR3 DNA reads TGTGCCAGCAGTGAAGGGACAGCCGGTGGCACCATATATTTT. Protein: CASSEGTAGGTIYF. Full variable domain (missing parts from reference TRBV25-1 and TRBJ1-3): EADIYQTPRYLVIGTGKKITLECSQTMGHDKMYWYQQDPGMELHLIHYSYGVNSTEKGDLSSESTVSRIRTEHFPLTLESARPSHTSQYLCASSEGTAGGTIYFGEGSWLTVV.

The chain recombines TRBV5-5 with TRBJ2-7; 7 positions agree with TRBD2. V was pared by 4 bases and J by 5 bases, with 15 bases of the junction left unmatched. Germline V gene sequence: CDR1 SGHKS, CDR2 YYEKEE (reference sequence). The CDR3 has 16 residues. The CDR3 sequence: CASSPEAAGRVNEQYF. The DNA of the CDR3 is TGTGCCAGCAGCCCGGAGGCGGCAGGGAGGGTTAACGAGCAGTACTTC.

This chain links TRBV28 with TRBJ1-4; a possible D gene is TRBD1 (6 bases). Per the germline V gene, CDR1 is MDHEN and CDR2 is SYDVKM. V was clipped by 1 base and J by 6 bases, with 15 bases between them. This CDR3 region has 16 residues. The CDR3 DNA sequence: TGTGCCAGCAGTTTATATCCCGGCAGGGGTGATGAAAAACTGTTTTTT. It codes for CASSLYPGRGDEKLFF.

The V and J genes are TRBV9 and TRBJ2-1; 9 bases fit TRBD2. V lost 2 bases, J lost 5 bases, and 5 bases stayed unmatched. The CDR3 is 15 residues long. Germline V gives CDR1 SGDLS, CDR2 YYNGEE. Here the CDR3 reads CASSVSGSPHNEQFF. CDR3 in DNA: TGTGCCAGCAGCGTTAGCGGGAGCCCCCACAATGAGCAGTTCTTC. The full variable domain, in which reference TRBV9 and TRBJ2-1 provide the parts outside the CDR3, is DSGVTQTPKHLITATGQRVTLRCSPRSGDLSVYWYQQSLDQGLQFLIQYYNGEERAKGNILERFSAQQFPDLHSELNLSSLELGDSALYFCASSVSGSPHNEQFFGPGTRLTVL.

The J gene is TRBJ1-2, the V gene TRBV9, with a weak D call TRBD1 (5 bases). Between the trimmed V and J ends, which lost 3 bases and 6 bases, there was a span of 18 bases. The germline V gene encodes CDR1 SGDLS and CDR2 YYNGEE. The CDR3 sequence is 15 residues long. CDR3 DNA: TGTGCCAGCAGCGGACTCCGGACACTTCAGGATGGCTACACCTTC. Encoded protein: CASSGLRTLQDGYTF.

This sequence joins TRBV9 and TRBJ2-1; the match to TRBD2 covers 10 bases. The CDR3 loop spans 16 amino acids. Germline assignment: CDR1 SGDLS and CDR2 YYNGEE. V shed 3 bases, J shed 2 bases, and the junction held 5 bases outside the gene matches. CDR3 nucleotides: TGTGCCAGCAGCGCTATTGGACTAGCGGCCTACAATGAGCAGTTCTTC. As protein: CASSAIGLAAYNEQFF.

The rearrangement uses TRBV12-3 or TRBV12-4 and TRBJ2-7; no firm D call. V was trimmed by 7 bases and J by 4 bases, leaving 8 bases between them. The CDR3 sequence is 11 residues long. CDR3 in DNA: TGTGCCAGCACCTCCCTATACGAGCAGTACTTC. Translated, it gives CASTSLYEQYF.

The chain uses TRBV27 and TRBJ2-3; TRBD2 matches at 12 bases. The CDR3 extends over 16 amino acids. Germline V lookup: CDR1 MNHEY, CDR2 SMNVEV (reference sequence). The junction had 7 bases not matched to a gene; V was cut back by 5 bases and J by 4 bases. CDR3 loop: CASSTSRLAGADTQYF. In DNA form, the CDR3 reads TGTGCCAGCAGTACCTCGAGACTAGCGGGAGCAGATACGCAGTATTTT.

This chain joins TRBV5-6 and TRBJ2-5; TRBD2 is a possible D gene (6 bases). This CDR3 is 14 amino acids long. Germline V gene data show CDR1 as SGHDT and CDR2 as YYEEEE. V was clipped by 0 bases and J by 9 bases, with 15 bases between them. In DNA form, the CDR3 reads TGTGCCAGCAGCTTGGACGGAGGGGCCTGGGCCCAGTACTTC. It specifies CASSLDGGAWAQYF.

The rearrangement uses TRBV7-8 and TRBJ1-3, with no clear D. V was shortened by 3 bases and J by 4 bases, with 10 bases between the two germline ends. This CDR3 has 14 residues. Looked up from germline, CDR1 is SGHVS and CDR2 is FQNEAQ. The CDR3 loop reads CASSFPGAGNTIYF. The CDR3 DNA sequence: TGTGCCAGCAGCTTTCCAGGCGCAGGAAACACCATATATTTT.

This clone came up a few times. This CDR3 is CASSHPHGGNPLEQYF. The CDR3 bases are TGCGCCAGCAGCCACCCCCACGGAGGGAACCCGCTCGAGCAGTACTTC. The chain couples TRBV4-1 to TRBJ2-7; a weak D match, TRBD2 (6 bases). The CDR3 extends over 16 amino acids. The germline V and J ends were trimmed by 3 bases and 6 bases, with 21 bases remaining between them. Germline loops: CDR1 MGHRA, CDR2 YSYEKL.

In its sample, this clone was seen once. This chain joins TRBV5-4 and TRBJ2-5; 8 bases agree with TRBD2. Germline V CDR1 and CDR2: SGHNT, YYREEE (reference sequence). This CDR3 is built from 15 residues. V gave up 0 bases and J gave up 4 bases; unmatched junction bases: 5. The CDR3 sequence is CASSLVAGRAETQYF. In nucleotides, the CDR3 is TGTGCCAGCAGCTTGGTAGCGGGGCGGGCAGAGACCCAGTACTTC. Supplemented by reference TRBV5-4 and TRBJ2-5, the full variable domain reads ETGVTQSPTHLIKTRGQQVTLRCSSQSGHNTVSWYQQALGQGPQFIFQYYREEENGRGNFPPRFSGLQFPNYSSELNVNALELDDSALYLCASSLVAGRAETQYFGPGTRLLVL.

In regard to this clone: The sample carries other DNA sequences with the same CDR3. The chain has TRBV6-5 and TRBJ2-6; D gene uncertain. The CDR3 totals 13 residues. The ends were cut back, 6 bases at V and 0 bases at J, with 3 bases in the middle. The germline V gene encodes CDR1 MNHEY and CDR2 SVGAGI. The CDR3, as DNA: TGTGCCAGCAGCCTCTCTGGGGCCAACGTCCTGACTTTC. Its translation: CASSLSGANVLTF.

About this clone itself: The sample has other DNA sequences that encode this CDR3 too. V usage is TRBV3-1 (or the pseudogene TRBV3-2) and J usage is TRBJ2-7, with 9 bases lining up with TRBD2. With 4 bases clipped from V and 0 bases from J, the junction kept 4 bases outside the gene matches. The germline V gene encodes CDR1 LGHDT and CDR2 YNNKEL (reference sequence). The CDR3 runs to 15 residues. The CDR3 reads CASSRGLASSYEQYF. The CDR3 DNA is TGTGCCAGCAGCCGAGGACTAGCGAGCTCCTACGAGCAGTACTTC.

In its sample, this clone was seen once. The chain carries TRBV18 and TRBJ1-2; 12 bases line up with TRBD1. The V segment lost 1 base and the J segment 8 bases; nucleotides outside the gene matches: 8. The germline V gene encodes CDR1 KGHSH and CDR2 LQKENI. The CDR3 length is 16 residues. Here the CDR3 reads CASSPLPGQGARGYTF. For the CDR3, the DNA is TGTGCCAGCTCACCACTCCCGGGACAGGGGGCGAGAGGCTACACCTTC.

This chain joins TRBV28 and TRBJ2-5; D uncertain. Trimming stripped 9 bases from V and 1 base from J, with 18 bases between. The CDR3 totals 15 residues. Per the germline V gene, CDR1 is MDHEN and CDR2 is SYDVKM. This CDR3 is CASSIATPTQETQYF. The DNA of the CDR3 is TGTGCCAGTAGCATAGCAACCCCGACCCAAGAGACCCAGTACTTC. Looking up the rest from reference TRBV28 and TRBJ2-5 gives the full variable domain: DVKVTQSSRYLVKRTGEKVFLECVQDMDHENMFWYRQDPGLGLRLIYFSYDVKMKEKGDIPEGYSVSREKKERFSLILESASTNQTSMYLCASSIATPTQETQYFGPGTRLLVL.

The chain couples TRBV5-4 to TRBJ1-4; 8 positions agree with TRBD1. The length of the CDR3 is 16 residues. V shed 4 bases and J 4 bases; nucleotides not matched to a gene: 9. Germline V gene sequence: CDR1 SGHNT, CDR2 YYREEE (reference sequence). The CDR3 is CASSHGQGRNNEKLFF. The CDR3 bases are TGTGCCAGCAGCCACGGACAGGGACGGAATAATGAAAAACTGTTTTTT.

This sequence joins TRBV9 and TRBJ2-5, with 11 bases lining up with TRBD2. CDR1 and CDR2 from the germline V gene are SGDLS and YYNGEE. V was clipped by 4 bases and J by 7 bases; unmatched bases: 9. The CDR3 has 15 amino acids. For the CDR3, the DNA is TGTGCCAGCAGCTCGGGGGGACTAGCGGAAGGGACCCAGTACTTC. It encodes CASSSGGLAEGTQYF. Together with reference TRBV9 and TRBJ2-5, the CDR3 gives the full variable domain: DSGVTQTPKHLITATGQRVTLRCSPRSGDLSVYWYQQSLDQGLQFLIQYYNGEERAKGNILERFSAQQFPDLHSELNLSSLELGDSALYFCASSSGGLAEGTQYFGPGTRLLVL.

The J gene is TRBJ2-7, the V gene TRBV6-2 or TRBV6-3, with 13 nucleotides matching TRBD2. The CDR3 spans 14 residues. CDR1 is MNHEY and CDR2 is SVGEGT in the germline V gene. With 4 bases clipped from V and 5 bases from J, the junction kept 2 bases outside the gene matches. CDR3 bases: TGTGCCAGCAGTTCGACTAGCGGGAGGAACGAGCAGTACTTC. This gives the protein CASSSTSGRNEQYF.